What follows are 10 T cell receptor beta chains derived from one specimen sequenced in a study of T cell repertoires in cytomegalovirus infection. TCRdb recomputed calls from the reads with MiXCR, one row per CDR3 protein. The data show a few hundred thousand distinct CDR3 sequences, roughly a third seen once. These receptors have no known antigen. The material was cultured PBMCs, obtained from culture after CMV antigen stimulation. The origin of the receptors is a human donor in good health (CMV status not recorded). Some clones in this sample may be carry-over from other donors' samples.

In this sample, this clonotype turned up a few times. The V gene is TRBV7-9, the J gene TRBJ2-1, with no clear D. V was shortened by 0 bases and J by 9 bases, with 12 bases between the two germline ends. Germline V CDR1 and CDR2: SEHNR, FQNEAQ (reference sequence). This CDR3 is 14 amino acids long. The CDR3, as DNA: TGTGCCAGCAGCTTAGCGCAATCCGCGGCTGAGCAGTTCTTC. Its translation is CASSLAQSAAEQFF.

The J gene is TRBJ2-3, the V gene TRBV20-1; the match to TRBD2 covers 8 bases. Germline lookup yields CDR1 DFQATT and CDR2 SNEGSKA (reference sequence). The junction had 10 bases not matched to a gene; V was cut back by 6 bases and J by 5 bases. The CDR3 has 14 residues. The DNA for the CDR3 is TGCAGTGCGGTAACCGGGACTAGACTAGATACGCAGTATTTT. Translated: CSAVTGTRLDTQYF.

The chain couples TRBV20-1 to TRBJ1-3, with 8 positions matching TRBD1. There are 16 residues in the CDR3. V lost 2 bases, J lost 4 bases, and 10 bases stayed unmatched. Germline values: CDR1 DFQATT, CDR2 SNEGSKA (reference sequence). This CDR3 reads CSARRETGVYGNTIYF. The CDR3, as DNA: TGCAGTGCTAGAAGAGAGACAGGGGTTTACGGAAACACCATATATTTT.

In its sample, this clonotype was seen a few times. CDR3 sequence reads: CASSQEGGKTDTQYF. The CDR3 bases are TGCGCCAGCAGCCAAGAAGGCGGAAAAACAGATACGCAGTATTTT. The chain carries TRBV4-3 and TRBJ2-3; D is uncertain. The V and J ends lost 0 bases and 3 bases respectively, with 10 bases between them. CDR3 length equals 15 residues. CDR1 LGHNA and CDR2 YSLEER come from the germline V gene.

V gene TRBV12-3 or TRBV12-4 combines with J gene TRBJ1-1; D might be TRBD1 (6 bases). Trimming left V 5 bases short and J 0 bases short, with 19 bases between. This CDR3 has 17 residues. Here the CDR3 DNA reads TGTGCCAGCAGTAAACATGCCCGGGACACAATGAACACTGAAGCTTTCTTT. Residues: CASSKHARDTMNTEAFF.

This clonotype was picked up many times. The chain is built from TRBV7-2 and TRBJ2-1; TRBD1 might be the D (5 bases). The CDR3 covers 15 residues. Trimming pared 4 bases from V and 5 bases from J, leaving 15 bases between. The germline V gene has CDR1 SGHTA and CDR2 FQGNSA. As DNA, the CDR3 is TGTGCCAGCAGCTCGCTCCAGGGCGTCAACAATGAGCAGTTCTTC. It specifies CASSSLQGVNNEQFF. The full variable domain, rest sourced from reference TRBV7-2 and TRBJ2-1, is GAGVSQSPSNKVTEKGKDVELRCDPISGHTALYWYRQSLGQGLEFLIYFQGNSAPDKSGLPSDRFSAERTGGSVSTLTIQRTQQEDSAVYLCASSSLQGVNNEQFFGPGTRLTVL.

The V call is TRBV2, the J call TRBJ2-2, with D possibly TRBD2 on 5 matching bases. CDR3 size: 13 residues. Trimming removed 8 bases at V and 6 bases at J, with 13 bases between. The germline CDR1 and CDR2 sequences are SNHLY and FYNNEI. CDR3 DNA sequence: TGTGCCAGCGAGGCTAGCTTGCCCGGGGAGCTGTTTTTT. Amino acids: CASEASLPGELFF.

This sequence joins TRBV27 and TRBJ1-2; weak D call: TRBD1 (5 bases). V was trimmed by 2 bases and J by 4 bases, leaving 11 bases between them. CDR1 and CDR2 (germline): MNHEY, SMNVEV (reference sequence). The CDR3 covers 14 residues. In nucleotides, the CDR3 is TGTGCCAGCAGTTTAAAAAGCAGGGCCTATGGCTACACCTTC. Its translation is CASSLKSRAYGYTF.

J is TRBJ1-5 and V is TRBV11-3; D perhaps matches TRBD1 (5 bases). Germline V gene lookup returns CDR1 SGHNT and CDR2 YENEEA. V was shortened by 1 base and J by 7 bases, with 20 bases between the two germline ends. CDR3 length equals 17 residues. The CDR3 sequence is CASSLVVGTAFSQPQHF. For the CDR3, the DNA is TGTGCCAGCAGCTTAGTAGTGGGGACGGCTTTTTCGCAGCCCCAGCATTTT.

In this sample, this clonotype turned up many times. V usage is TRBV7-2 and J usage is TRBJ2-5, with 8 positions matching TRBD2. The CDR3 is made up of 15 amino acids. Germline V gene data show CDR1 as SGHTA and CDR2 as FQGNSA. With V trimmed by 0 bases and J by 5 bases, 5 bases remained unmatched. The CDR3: CASSLAGRASETQYF. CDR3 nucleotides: TGTGCCAGCAGCTTAGCCGGGAGGGCCTCGGAGACCCAGTACTTC.